This TCR beta chain was identified during a study of circulating and synovial CD4+ cells in juvenile arthritis. This CDR3 is 14 amino acids long. The V end lost 0 bases, the J end lost 5 bases, and 8 bases lay between the germline ends. Germline-derived CDR1 and CDR2 are SGDLS and YYNGEE. Points on this clone: The same CDR3 also results from other DNA sequences found in this sample.

TCRdb's copy holds only in-frame clones and misses some; the assay was immunoSEQ multiplex PCR. The table lists 1,500 to 2,000 clones, over 75% of them singletons. Samples derive from patients with active juvenile idiopathic arthritis. Sequencing was carried out using HLA-DR+ CD4+ T cells from blood. Stated subset: circulating pathogenic-like lymphocytes, sorted as HLA-DR+CD14-CD3+CD4+CD25low/- blood T cells. This chain joins TRBV9 and TRBJ2-2, with D possibly matching TRBD2 (5 bases). This sequence was found in a human patient with juvenile idiopathic arthritis. Some clones in this sample may be carry-over from other donors' samples. CDR3 coding DNA: TGTGCCAGCAGCGTAGGAGGGCTTACCGGGGAGCTGTTTTTT. It codes for CASSVGGLTGELFF. The full variable domain, rest sourced from reference TRBV9 and TRBJ2-2, is DSGVTQTPKHLITATGQRVTLRCSPRSGDLSVYWYQQSLDQGLQFLIQYYNGEERAKGNILERFSAQQFPDLHSELNLSSLELGDSALYFCASSVGGLTGELFFGEGSRLTVL.